This T cell receptor (beta chain) was identified in a study of T cell changes during pregnancy in multiple sclerosis. Trimming pared 3 bases from V and 3 bases from J, leaving 8 bases between. Germline V gives CDR1 SQVTM, CDR2 ANQGSEA. This CDR3 spans 12 amino acids. Only in-frame clones appear in the TCRdb table, and some are missing; sequencing was by immunoSEQ multiplex PCR. The sample has about 35,000 clones; 90% to 95% are singletons. This chain joins TRBV29-1 and TRBJ2-5; TRBD1 is a possible D gene (5 bases). This specimen was CD4+ T cells from peripheral blood mononuclear cells, taken in the first trimester of pregnancy. The sequence derives from a female donor with multiple sclerosis, enrolled in a pregnancy study. DNA for the CDR3: TGCAGCGTTGAGACAGCTAAAGAGACCCAGTACTTC. Its translation: CSVETAKETQYF.